The rows below give T cell receptor beta chains drawn from one sample of a study of early T cells in non-severe SARS-CoV-2 infection. TCRdb reprocessed the 5' RACE reads via MiXCR and lists one record per CDR3 protein. The table has some 61,000 distinct CDR3 sequences, around 10% seen once. The input for sequencing was whole blood, taken at baseline. Receptors originate from an adult who was a healthcare worker with PCR-confirmed SARS-CoV-2 infection or an uninfected control (not recorded which). CDR3s include the opening cysteine and the closing phenylalanine or tryptophan. D genes are given only for firm matches. Part of the rows lack a size; the others show once, few, many or a class for expanded clones.

>-|TRBV5-1|many|TRBJ2-2
CASSFSSGADTGELFF
TGCGCCAGCAGCTTTTCGTCGGGGGCGGACACCGGGGAGCTGTTTTTT
>TRBD1|TRBV29-1|-|TRBJ2-7
CSVEQGADEQYF
TGCAGCGTTGAACAGGGGGCGGACGAGCAGTACTTC
>-|TRBV9|few|TRBJ2-5
CASSVGYQETQYF
TGTGCCAGCAGCGTAGGGTACCAAGAGACCCAGTACTTC
>-|TRBV18|many|TRBJ1-4
CASSPGGMDEKLFF
TGTGCCAGCTCCCCGGGGGGCATGGATGAAAAACTGTTTTTT
>-|TRBV18|many|TRBJ2-7
CASSPSGRLASYEQYF
TGTGCCAGCTCACCCTCGGGGCGGCTAGCTTCCTACGAGCAGTACTTC
>-|TRBV12-3/TRBV12-4|few|TRBJ2-3
CASMGADTQYF
TGTGCCAGCATGGGCGCAGATACGCAGTATTTT
>-|TRBV4-2|few|TRBJ1-5
CASSQARLDQPQHF
TGTGCCAGCAGCCAAGCTCGCCTGGATCAGCCCCAGCATTTT
>TRBD2|TRBV28|few|TRBJ2-1
CASSLFGASASGYNEQFF
TGTGCCAGCAGTTTATTTGGCGCATCGGCTAGCGGGTACAATGAGCAGTTCTTC
>TRBD1|TRBV6-5|-|TRBJ1-2
CASSLTGGWFGYTF
TGTGCCAGCAGTTTAACAGGGGGTTGGTTTGGCTACACCTTC
>-|TRBV7-9|-|TRBJ1-1
CVSSLGLWNTEAFF
TGTGTCAGCAGCTTGGGGCTGTGGAACACTGAAGCTTTCTTT
>-|TRBV19|once|TRBJ1-1
CASSLLGGTDAFF
TGTGCCAGTAGTTTGCTCGGGGGCACTGATGCTTTCTTT
>TRBD2|TRBV12-5|few|TRBJ2-3
CASRLASLTDTQYF
TGTGCTAGCCGACTAGCATCTCTCACAGATACGCAGTATTTT
>TRBD1|TRBV4-1|few|TRBJ2-5
CASSQDRSRETQYF
TGCGCCAGCAGCCAGGACAGGAGTAGAGAGACCCAGTACTTC
>-|TRBV7-6|many|TRBJ2-6
CASSKNTDNVLTF
TGTGCCAGCAGCAAAAATACAGACAACGTCCTGACTTTC
>-|TRBV29-1|many|TRBJ2-7
CSVEDGGYEQYF
TGCAGCGTTGAAGACGGGGGCTACGAGCAGTACTTC
>-|TRBV6-6|many|TRBJ2-7
CASTYGSEQYF
TGTGCCAGCACCTACGGGAGCGAGCAGTACTTC
>-|TRBV12-3/TRBV12-4|many|TRBJ2-7
CASSFDPGTYEQYF
TGTGCCAGCAGTTTCGATCCAGGGACCTACGAGCAGTACTTC
>-|TRBV25-1|-|TRBJ1-6
CARPRRAGVRPLHF
TGTGCCAGGCCGAGGAGGGCGGGCGTTCGACCCCTCCACTTT
>-|TRBV4-1|few|TRBJ2-7
CASSSPGTLYEQYF
TGCGCCAGCAGCTCCCCCGGGACTCTCTACGAGCAGTACTTC
>-|TRBV20-1|many|TRBJ2-7
CSAIQNYEQYF
TGCAGTGCTATACAAAACTACGAGCAGTACTTC
>TRBD2|TRBV18|-|TRBJ2-7
CASSLRQEPFSGRMYEQYF
TGTGCCAGCTCACTCCGACAGGAGCCTTTTAGCGGGAGGATGTACGAGCAGTACTTC
>-|TRBV7-9|-|TRBJ2-5
CASHTAGRQETQYF
TGTGCCAGCCATACCGCCGGACGCCAAGAGACCCAGTACTTC
>TRBD1|TRBV6-5|few|TRBJ1-2
CASSYSFQGGRGYTF
TGTGCCAGCAGTTACTCCTTCCAGGGGGGAAGGGGCTACACCTTC
>TRBD1|TRBV4-1|few|TRBJ2-1
CAAQGTESSNEQFF
TGCGCCGCACAGGGGACAGAGTCTTCTAATGAGCAGTTCTTC
>-|TRBV7-8|many|TRBJ1-1
CASSLRTANTEAFF
TGTGCCAGCAGTCTTAGGACGGCGAACACTGAAGCTTTCTTT
>TRBD1|TRBV7-2|medium-sized|TRBJ1-2
CASSLGQQNYGYTF
TGTGCCAGCAGCTTGGGACAGCAGAACTATGGCTACACCTTC